The rows below give T cell receptor beta chains drawn from one sample of a study of blood T cell repertoires in COVID-19. The assay was immunoSEQ multiplex PCR, and TCRdb's table has in-frame clones only and misses some. The data hold hundreds of thousands of clones, with roughly 89% observed a single time. Sequencing was carried out using PBMCs or T cells enriched from blood (not recorded which). The receptors were gathered from a woman between 25 and 40 years old with acute COVID-19. CDR3s include the opening cysteine and the closing phenylalanine or tryptophan. A D gene is named only where the DNA matches it firmly.

TRBJ2-2 TRBV7-8 . CASSFAAYPVGTNTGELFF TGTGCCAGCAGCTTCGCGGCCTACCCCGTAGGAACGAACACCGGGGAGCTGTTTTTT
TRBJ2-5 TRBV4-3 . CASSQGSPGPGETQYF TGCGCCAGCAGCCAAGGCAGCCCAGGGCCTGGGGAGACCCAGTACTTC
TRBJ2-7 TRBV25-1 . CASSEYSGYEQYF TGTGCCAGCAGTGAATATTCAGGCTACGAGCAGTACTTC
TRBJ2-1 TRBV29-1 TRBD2 CSVESGQRGDYNEQFF TGCAGCGTTGAAAGTGGTCAGCGGGGGGATTACAATGAGCAGTTCTTC
TRBJ1-2 TRBV9 TRBD1 CASSSGGSLSSYTF TGTGCCAGCAGTTCAGGGGGCTCTCTCTCTAGCTACACCTTC
TRBJ1-5 TRBV19 TRBD1 CASSIATGIYQPQHF TGTGCCAGTAGTATAGCGACAGGGATATATCAGCCCCAGCATTTT
TRBJ2-7 TRBV5-4 TRBD1 CASSSPGQGRGKQYF TGTGCCAGCAGCTCCCCCGGACAGGGTCGAGGTAAGCAGTACTTC
TRBJ2-2 TRBV5-1 TRBD2 CASSLGFLAGENTGELFF TGCGCCAGCAGCTTGGGATTTTTAGCGGGGGAAAACACCGGGGAGCTGTTTTTT
TRBJ2-7 TRBV5-5 TRBD1 CASSWDSLYEQYF TGTGCCAGCAGCTGGGACAGCCTCTACGAGCAGTACTTC
TRBJ2-6 TRBV7-2 . CASSLELVQGDSGANVLTF TGTGCCAGCAGCTTAGAGCTTGTACAGGGTGATTCTGGGGCCAACGTCCTGACTTTC
TRBJ2-3 TRBV6-1 TRBD1 CASSARGLDSTDTQYF TGTGCCAGCAGTGCTAGGGGGCTAGATAGCACAGATACGCAGTATTTT
TRBJ2-1 TRBV4-2 TRBD2 CASSHHTSGGSYNEQFF TGTGCCAGCAGCCACCATACTAGCGGGGGGTCCTACAATGAGCAGTTCTTC
TRBJ2-7 TRBV7-2 . CASSSWTHSYEQYF TGTGCCAGCAGCTCCTGGACTCACTCCTACGAGCAGTACTTC
TRBJ1-6 TRBV7-9 . CASSLADKFSPLHF TGTGCCAGCAGCTTAGCGGACAAATTTTCACCCCTCCACTTT
TRBJ1-1 TRBV10-1 . CASSGGGNKDTEAFF TGCGCCAGCAGTGGCGGCGGAAATAAGGACACTGAAGCTTTCTTT
TRBJ2-3 TRBV2 . CAGRLVDTQYF TGTGCCGGCAGACTAGTGGATACGCAGTATTTT
TRBJ1-2 TRBV6-2/TRBV6-3 . CASSYLGALLDNYGYTF TGTGCCAGCAGTTATTTGGGGGCCCTACTCGACAACTATGGCTACACCTTC
TRBJ1-1 TRBV15 . CATSRAQTGVNTEAFF TGTGCCACCAGCAGAGCTCAGACAGGAGTTAACACTGAAGCTTTCTTT
TRBJ2-2 TRBV5-1 TRBD1 CASSRQGANTGELFF TGCGCCAGCAGCCGACAGGGGGCGAACACCGGGGAGCTGTTTTTT
TRBJ2-7 TRBV4-3 . CASSQDSFGSYEQYF TGCGCCAGCAGCCAAGATAGTTTCGGCTCCTACGAGCAGTACTTC
TRBJ1-2 TRBV5-1 TRBD1 CASSWTTGGSNGYTF TGCGCCAGCAGCTGGACGACAGGGGGATCGAATGGCTACACCTTC
TRBJ1-3 TRBV12-2 . CASRLGCWGHTFGNTIYF TGTGCAAGTCGCTTAGGCTGTTGGGGCCATACTTTTGGAAACACCATATATTTT
TRBJ1-1 TRBV11-2 . CASSQPTGDNTEAFF TGTGCCAGCAGCCAGCCGACAGGAGATAACACTGAAGCTTTCTTT
TRBJ1-1 TRBV7-2 . CASSPQGRRTEAFF TGTGCCAGCAGCCCCCAGGGGCGAAGAACTGAAGCTTTCTTT
TRBJ1-5 TRBV12-3/TRBV12-4 . CASSSRQNQPQHF TGTGCCAGCAGTTCCAGACAGAATCAGCCCCAGCATTTT